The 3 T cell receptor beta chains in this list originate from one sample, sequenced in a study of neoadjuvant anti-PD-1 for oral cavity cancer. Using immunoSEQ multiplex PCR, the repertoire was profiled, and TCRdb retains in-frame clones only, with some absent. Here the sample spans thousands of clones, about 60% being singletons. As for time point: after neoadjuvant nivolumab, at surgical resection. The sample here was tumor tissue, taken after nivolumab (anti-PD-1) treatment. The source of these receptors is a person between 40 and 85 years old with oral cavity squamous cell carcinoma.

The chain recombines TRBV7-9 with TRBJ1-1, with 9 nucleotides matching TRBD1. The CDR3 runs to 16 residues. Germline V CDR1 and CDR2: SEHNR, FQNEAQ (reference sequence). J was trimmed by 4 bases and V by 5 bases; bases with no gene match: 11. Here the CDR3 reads CASSGGQGLKSTEAFF. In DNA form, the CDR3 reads TGTGCCAGCAGCGGAGGACAGGGGCTCAAATCCACTGAAGCTTTCTTT.

CDR3 DNA sequence: TGTGCCAGCAGTGAAGCTGGTGGGGAAAAACTGTTTTTT. It translates to CASSEAGGEKLFF. The chain couples TRBV25-1 to TRBJ1-4; no clear D. Germline values: CDR1 MGHDK, CDR2 SYGVNS. Trimming stripped 2 bases from V and 8 bases from J, with 9 bases between. The CDR3 is 13 residues long.

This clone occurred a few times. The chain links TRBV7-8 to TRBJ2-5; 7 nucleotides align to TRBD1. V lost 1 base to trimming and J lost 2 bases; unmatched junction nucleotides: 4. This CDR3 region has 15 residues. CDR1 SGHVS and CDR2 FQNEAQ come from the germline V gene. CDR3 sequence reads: CASSLVGTVQETQYF. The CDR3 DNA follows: TGTGCCAGCAGCTTAGTAGGGACAGTACAAGAGACCCAGTACTTC. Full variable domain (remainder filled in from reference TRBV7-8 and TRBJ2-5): GAGVSQSPRYKVAKRGQDVALRCDPISGHVSLFWYQQALGQGPEFLTYFQNEAQLDKSGLPSDRFFAERPEGSVSTLKIQRTQQEDSAVYLCASSLVGTVQETQYFGPGTRLLVL.